This T cell receptor beta chain was recorded in a study of T cells in Graves' hyperthyroidism and ophthalmopathy. Study-wide background: Peripheral blood was drawn at first diagnosis, prior to all treatment.

The authors deemed Graves' hyperthyroidism stable absent ophthalmopathy progression within 18 months. TCR beta CDR3 regions were amplified from RNA transcripts. The TCR CDR3 first-round RT-PCR relied on the HTBI primer set. In TCRdb, the multiplex PCR reads were re-called with MiXCR into one record per CDR3 protein. The sample carries 200,000 to 250,000 distinct CDR3 sequences, approximately 20% recorded once. Whole-study findings and limits: Most expanded thyroid clonotypes above 0.001 also appeared in blood.

CDR1 SEHNR and CDR2 FQNEAQ come from the germline V gene (reference sequence). V was shortened by 5 bases and J by 2 bases, with 14 bases between the two germline ends. CDR3 length: 15 residues. This clonotype came up many times. Its antigen remains unknown. Material: blood. The sequence was collected from a middle-aged man with Graves' hyperthyroidism. V usage is TRBV7-9 and J usage is TRBJ2-3, with a weak D call TRBD1 (5 bases). The DNA for the CDR3 is TGTGCCAGCAGCCCCACCAGACAGTACACAGATACGCAGTATTTT. Translated: CASSPTRQYTDTQYF.